This paragraph reports one T cell receptor beta chain. This sample is drawn from a study of blood T cell repertoires in COVID-19. At the level of the study: Acute-phase and convalescent COVID-19 samples originated in the United States, Italy and Spain. Sample material is recorded as cDNA or gDNA derived from T cells, B-cell-depleted T cells, or PBMCs.

The length of the CDR3 is 14 residues. In germline, CDR1 is SGHTA, CDR2 FQGNSA. J gave up 8 bases and V 2 bases, and 4 bases lay outside the gene matches. Authors' data handling: Reference gene primer amplification in the assay estimated nucleated cell counts. The data were produced by immunoSEQ multiplex PCR, yet TCRdb's version contains in-frame clones alone and is incomplete. The V and J calls and the clone size are those of that table, but D and trimming were determined from the DNA. The sample lists about 170,000 clones; approximately 90% were seen once. This chain connects TRBV7-2 to TRBJ1-4; 8 bases agree with TRBD1. Specimen: peripheral blood. The TCR was taken from a woman of 80 years or more in a cohort sampled during active or convalescent COVID-19. This CDR3 is CASSLQGAREKLFF. The CDR3 nucleotides are TGTGCCAGCAGCTTACAGGGGGCGCGGGAAAAACTGTTTTTT.